The TCR beta chain described here comes from a study of type 1 regulatory T cells. Study summary: T-allo10 is a Tr1-enriched, alloantigen-specific CD4 T cell product made in vitro. Study-wide results and limits: Compared with non-Tr1 cells, Tr1 cells showed a narrower TCR repertoire.

TCRdb reprocessed the reads with MiXCR, giving one entry per CDR3 protein. Of 65,000 to 80,000 distinct CDR3 sequences in the sample, 20% were seen once. This clonotype was seen a few times. Its antigen remains unidentified. Germline V CDR1 and CDR2: DFQATT, SNEGSKA (reference sequence). The CDR3 is 16 amino acids. V was clipped by 1 base and J by 7 bases; unmatched bases: 12. Specimen: cultured type 1 regulatory T (Tr1) cells, either the whole culture or a sorted fraction (not recorded which). The J gene is TRBJ2-5, the V gene TRBV20-1, with 10 bases aligning to TRBD2. This receptor was obtained from a human donor in good health. Written as DNA, the CDR3 is TGCAGTGCTAGAGGAGGGCGCTCTAGCGGGAGCGGGACCCAGTACTTC. This codes for CSARGGRSSGSGTQYF.